The 27 T cell receptor beta chains below all came from one sample that was sequenced in a study of cytomegalovirus exposure and HLA in healthy donors. It was with 60 Vbeta and 13 Jbeta primers that the PCR ran. Clones were sequenced by immunoSEQ multiplex PCR, and TCRdb holds only the in-frame ones, with some missing. Seen here are under 150,000 clones, approximately 86% observed once, and the top ten hold 1.5% to 2%. The sequenced material came from PBMCs. These receptors originate from a boy between 10 and 17 years old in good health and CMV-seronegative.

This sequence joins TRBV25-1 and TRBJ2-1, with 8 nucleotides matching TRBD2. The CDR3 has 13 residues. Losses at the gene ends were 6 bases for V and 3 bases for J; bases not matched to a gene: 1. Germline CDR1 reads MGHDK; CDR2 reads SYGVNS. The CDR3 sequence is CASSGGVYNEQFF. The CDR3 DNA reads TGTGCCAGCAGCGGGGGGGTCTACAATGAGCAGTTCTTC.

The CDR3 coding sequence is TGTGCCACAACCGGGAGGGCAGGATTAACCACTGAAGCTTTCTTT. This gives the protein CATTGRAGLTTEAFF. This chain joins TRBV10-3 and TRBJ1-1; D gene ambiguous. V lost 10 bases, J lost 4 bases, and 22 bases lay in between. CDR1 is ENHRY and CDR2 is SYGVKD in the germline V gene. This CDR3 contains 15 residues.

The chain has TRBV18 and TRBJ1-4; D is undetermined. The germline V gene has CDR1 KGHSH and CDR2 LQKENI. This CDR3 region has 15 residues. The germline V and J ends were trimmed by 3 bases and 6 bases, with 14 bases remaining between them. CDR3 bases: TGTGCCAGCTCACCCCGGGCAGCGGGAGATGAAAAACTGTTTTTT. It yields the protein CASSPRAAGDEKLFF.

This chain connects TRBV11-1 to TRBJ2-1; 12 bases agree with TRBD1. The germline V gene has CDR1 SGHAT and CDR2 FQDESV (reference sequence). With 1 base clipped from V and 5 bases from J, the junction kept 3 bases outside the gene matches. The CDR3 is made up of 16 amino acids. CDR3 bases: TGTGCCAGCAGCTTAGTTGGGACAGGGGGCAACAATGAGCAGTTCTTC. Translating gives CASSLVGTGGNNEQFF.

The rearrangement joins TRBV5-4 to TRBJ2-2, with a tentative D call TRBD2 (6 bases). V lost 4 bases, J lost 6 bases, and 16 bases lay in between. Germline CDR1 and CDR2: SGHNT and YYREEE (reference sequence). CDR3 length: 15 amino acids. CDR3 amino acids: CASSPPLGGAGELFF. The CDR3 DNA reads TGTGCCAGCAGCCCTCCCCTGGGGGGAGCCGGGGAGCTGTTTTTT. The variable domain in full, with the rest retrieved from reference TRBV5-4 and TRBJ2-2, is ETGVTQSPTHLIKTRGQQVTLRCSSQSGHNTVSWYQQALGQGPQFIFQYYREEENGRGNFPPRFSGLQFPNYSSELNVNALELDDSALYLCASSPPLGGAGELFFGEGSRLTVL.

This clone is deemed medium-sized (0.01 to 0.1%). The chain has TRBV4-3 and TRBJ2-7; D might be TRBD1 (6 bases). The germline V gene encodes CDR1 LGHNA and CDR2 YSLEER. Trimming took 4 bases from V and 3 from J, leaving 7 bases between them. The CDR3 spans 12 residues. The chain's CDR3 is CASSRDNYEQYF. The CDR3 region has the DNA TGCGCCAGCAGCCGGGACAACTACGAGCAGTACTTC.

The chain uses TRBV19 and TRBJ1-5, with 8 bases lining up with TRBD1. V lost 1 base to trimming and J lost 3 bases; unmatched junction nucleotides: 5. The CDR3 is 16 residues long. The V gene's germline CDR1 is LNHDA and CDR2 SQIVND (reference sequence). CDR3 DNA sequence: TGTGCCAGTAGTATAGGGGGGACAGGTAACAATCAGCCCCAGCATTTT. Residues: CASSIGGTGNNQPQHF.

This chain joins TRBV11-2 and TRBJ2-3; a weak D match, TRBD2 (6 bases). Germline V CDR1 and CDR2: SGHAT, FQNNGV. Trimming cost V 5 bases and J 4 bases, with 13 bases left between them. CDR3 length equals 14 residues. The chain's CDR3 is CASSVGSYADTQYF. CDR3 sequence (DNA): TGTGCCAGCAGCGTCGGGAGTTATGCAGATACGCAGTATTTT.

The chain recombines TRBV30 with TRBJ1-1; 10 bases line up with TRBD1. CDR1 is GTSNPN, CDR2 SVGIG, per germline (reference sequence). The CDR3 extends over 16 amino acids. The junction had 11 bases not matched to a gene; V was cut back by 3 bases and J by 4 bases. The CDR3 loop reads CAWRAWDRGTGTEAFF. The CDR3 nucleotides read TGTGCCTGGAGGGCATGGGACAGGGGAACGGGCACTGAAGCTTTCTTT.

The chain employs TRBV9 and TRBJ1-1; D might be TRBD1 (5 bases). The ends were cut back, 2 bases at V and 0 bases at J, with 8 bases in the middle. The CDR3 extends over 14 amino acids. Germline V lookup: CDR1 SGDLS, CDR2 YYNGEE. For the CDR3, the DNA is TGTGCCAGCAGCGTGACAGATCTGAACACTGAAGCTTTCTTT. Residues: CASSVTDLNTEAFF.

The chain recombines TRBV10-3 with TRBJ1-1, with a possible D match to TRBD1 (5 bases). The length of the CDR3 is 14 residues. V lost 2 bases to trimming and J lost 4 bases, with 11 bases between them. Germline loops: CDR1 ENHRY, CDR2 SYGVKD. This chain's CDR3 is CAISERGRVTEAFF. The CDR3 DNA sequence: TGTGCCATCAGTGAGAGGGGTAGGGTCACTGAAGCTTTCTTT.

V gene TRBV10-3 combines with J gene TRBJ2-7, with D tentatively TRBD1 (5 bases). The CDR3 has 13 amino acids. Per the germline V gene, CDR1 is ENHRY and CDR2 is SYGVKD. V lost 5 bases and J 3 bases, leaving 11 bases between the germline ends. The CDR3 here is CAISKQDNYEQYF. The CDR3 coding sequence is TGTGCCATCAGTAAACAGGATAACTACGAGCAGTACTTC.

The chain links TRBV19 to TRBJ2-7, with D maybe TRBD1 (6 bases). The CDR3 runs to 14 residues. Trimming cost V 9 bases and J 0 bases, with 15 bases left between them. Germline-derived CDR1 and CDR2 are LNHDA and SQIVND (reference sequence). The CDR3, as DNA: TGTGCCAGCGCGACAGGACAAAGCTCCTACGAGCAGTACTTC. Protein sequence: CASATGQSSYEQYF.

The chain carries TRBV6-6 and TRBJ1-1; D remains unclear. This CDR3 contains 13 residues. CDR1 and CDR2 from the germline V gene are MNHNY and SVGAGI (reference sequence). The V gene lost 5 bases and the J gene lost 2 bases, with 9 bases spanning the gap. The CDR3 sequence is CASSGALNTEAFF. The DNA for the CDR3 is TGTGCCAGCAGTGGCGCACTAAACACTGAAGCTTTCTTT.

This rearrangement joins TRBV4-2 to TRBJ1-1, with a possible D match to TRBD1 (6 bases). This CDR3 spans 14 amino acids. Germline values: CDR1 LGHNA, CDR2 YNFKEQ. Trimming took 4 bases from V and 5 from J, leaving 14 bases between them. CDR3 DNA: TGTGCCAGCAGCCCTACAGGGAGGGGGACTGAAGCTTTCTTT. The encoded protein is CASSPTGRGTEAFF.

The CDR3 DNA is TGTGCCAGCAATCCGACAGGGTCCTACGAGCAGTACTTC. Translating gives CASNPTGSYEQYF. This chain links TRBV5-4 with TRBJ2-7; 7 positions match TRBD1. V shed 6 bases and J 1 base; nucleotides not matched to a gene: 4. CDR1 is SGHNT and CDR2 is YYREEE in the germline V gene (reference sequence). This CDR3 region has 13 residues.

This chain uses TRBV15 with TRBJ2-7, with 11 nucleotides matching TRBD1. The CDR3 contains 14 residues. Germline CDR1 and CDR2: LNHNV and YYDKDF (reference sequence). Germline trimming cut 1 base from V and 9 bases from J; bases unmatched to any gene: 5. CDR3 nucleotides: TGTGCCACCAGCAGAGCAGGACAGGGGGCCGGGCAGTACTTC. Translating gives CATSRAGQGAGQYF.

The J gene is TRBJ2-5, the V gene TRBV6-5; D is perhaps TRBD1 (6 bases). Trimming stripped 4 bases from V and 7 bases from J, with 13 bases between. The CDR3 consists of 13 residues. Germline loops: CDR1 MNHEY, CDR2 SVGAGI. The CDR3 bases are TGTGCCAGCAGTTCCGACAGGCTGAGGACCCAGTACTTC. It yields the protein CASSSDRLRTQYF.

The chain combines TRBV5-1 with TRBJ2-3; 12 nucleotides match TRBD2. The germline CDR1 and CDR2 sequences are SGHRS and YFSETQ. The CDR3 is 18 amino acids. The V segment lost 0 bases and the J segment 0 bases; nucleotides outside the gene matches: 5. The CDR3 DNA is TGCGCCAGCAGCTTGGGACTAGCGGGAGAGTCGAGCACAGATACGCAGTATTTT. Protein product: CASSLGLAGESSTDTQYF.

The genes are TRBV10-3 and TRBJ1-4, with D tentatively TRBD1 (6 bases). V was pared by 4 bases and J by 7 bases, with 13 bases between. Germline CDR1 ENHRY, CDR2 SYGVKD. This CDR3 comprises 14 residues. For the CDR3, the DNA is TGTGCCATCAGTGCGGGGGGCAGGGGTGAAAAACTGTTTTTT. It codes for CAISAGGRGEKLFF.

The chain combines TRBV7-8 with TRBJ2-5; 13 bases fit TRBD2. Germline loops: CDR1 SGHVS, CDR2 FQNEAQ. The CDR3 extends over 18 amino acids. The J segment lost 2 bases and the V segment lost 6 bases, leaving 12 bases of the junction unmatched. The CDR3 region has the DNA TGTGCCAGCAGGCAGGCGGGACTAGCGGGATTTTTACAAGAGACCCAGTACTTC. Translating gives CASRQAGLAGFLQETQYF.

The chain links TRBV30 to TRBJ2-2; D may be TRBD2 (6 bases). The CDR3 totals 16 residues. CDR1 and CDR2 from the germline V gene are GTSNPN and SVGIG (reference sequence). Trimming removed 3 bases at V and 5 bases at J, with 19 bases between. Here the CDR3 reads CAWRGWGEVGTGELFF. CDR3 nucleotide sequence: TGTGCCTGGAGAGGTTGGGGGGAGGTAGGGACCGGGGAGCTGTTTTTT. The full variable domain, rest sourced from reference TRBV30 and TRBJ2-2, is SQTIHQWPATLVQPVGSPLSLECTVEGTSNPNLYWYRQAAGRGLQLLFYSVGIGQISSEVPQNLSASRPQDRQFILSSKKLLLSDSGFYLCAWRGWGEVGTGELFFGEGSRLTVL.

CDR3 protein: CASSLRGSDQPQHF. CDR3 nucleotides: TGTGCCAGCAGCTTAAGAGGGTCGGATCAGCCCCAGCATTTT. V gene TRBV13 combines with J gene TRBJ1-5; D not certain. The CDR3 contains 14 residues. V gave up 2 bases and J gave up 5 bases, with 10 bases separating them. Germline CDR1 PRHDT, CDR2 FYEKMQ (reference sequence).

The chain combines TRBV9 with TRBJ2-5; 10 bases match TRBD2. V was clipped by 0 bases and J by 3 bases; unmatched bases: 2. The CDR3 spans 15 residues. The germline V gene has CDR1 SGDLS and CDR2 YYNGEE. The CDR3 region is CASSVAAGGEETQYF. CDR3 DNA sequence: TGTGCCAGCAGCGTAGCAGCGGGGGGGGAAGAGACCCAGTACTTC.

Here the CDR3 DNA reads TGTGCCACCAGCAGAGAACAGGGTTATCAGCCCCAGCATTTT. It translates to CATSREQGYQPQHF. The J gene is TRBJ1-5, the V gene TRBV15, with D perhaps TRBD1 (6 bases). CDR1 is LNHNV and CDR2 is YYDKDF in the germline V gene (reference sequence). The CDR3 sequence is 14 residues long. V was clipped by 0 bases and J by 5 bases, with 8 bases between them. The full variable domain, completed using reference TRBV15 and TRBJ1-5, is DAMVIQNPRYQVTQFGKPVTLSCSQTLNHNVMYWYQQKSSQAPKLLFHYYDKDFNNEADTPDNFQSRRPNTSFCFLDIRSPGLGDTAMYLCATSREQGYQPQHFGDGTRLSIL.

V and J are TRBV14 and TRBJ1-2, with D uncertain. CDR1 is SGHDN and CDR2 is FVKESK in the germline V gene. V was clipped by 2 bases and J by 8 bases, with 21 bases between them. This CDR3 contains 16 residues. The CDR3 bases are TGTGCCAGCAGCCAAAGTGACGGATGGGCTAATTTCGGCTACACCTTC. This translates into CASSQSDGWANFGYTF.

The chain employs TRBV7-6 and TRBJ1-4; no definite D call. In germline, CDR1 is SGHVS, CDR2 FNYEAQ. The CDR3 covers 16 residues. The V gene lost 0 bases and the J gene lost 2 bases, with 10 bases spanning the gap. The CDR3 protein is CASSLAPRSTNEKLFF. In nucleotides, the CDR3 is TGTGCCAGCAGCTTAGCCCCCCGGTCGACTAATGAAAAACTGTTTTTT.